A single count supports the clone carrying this T cell receptor beta chain. Antigen specificity is unknown. This specimen comes from a study of T-cell memory formation after mild COVID-19. Study-level findings and limits: A second wave expanding day 15 to 37 was CD4+-biased; contracting clones were balanced. Contracting CD4+ clones were located mainly in CM and EM, and CD8+ clones in EMRA.

TCR alpha and TCR beta cDNA libraries carrying sample barcodes and UMIs were produced by 5'RACE using constant-segment primers. TCRdb ran MiXCR on the 5' RACE reads and lists one entry per CDR3 protein. The profile shows about 180,000 distinct CDR3 sequences, 16% of them singletons. V lost 3 bases and J lost 3, with 11 bases in between. The CDR3 runs to 14 residues. The rearrangement links TRBV12-3 or TRBV12-4 to TRBJ1-1, with TRBD1 as a possible D gene (5 bases). Sequencing was carried out using PBMCs or a T cell subset sorted from them (not recorded which). The origin of this receptor is an adult woman who had mild COVID-19 (a few samples of this study predate the infection). Cell type and time point are not known. CDR3 loop: CASSFWGGDTEAFF. CDR3 sequence (DNA): TGTGCCAGCAGTTTTTGGGGGGGGGACACTGAAGCTTTCTTT.